These T cell receptor beta chains were read from a single sample in a study of Graves' ophthalmopathy and Graves' hyperthyroidism. One entry per CDR3 protein results from TCRdb running MiXCR on the multiplex PCR reads. The sample has about 400,000 distinct CDR3 sequences, 20% to 25% seen once. Sample: peripheral blood. The receptors originated from a woman aged 18-30 years with stable Graves' hyperthyroidism. CDR3s include the opening cysteine and the closing phenylalanine or tryptophan. A D gene is named only where the DNA matches it firmly. Size values are once, few and many counts, or a class for expanded clones, and some rows have none.

V gene	clone size	J gene	D gene	CDR3 protein	CDR3 DNA
TRBV29-1	many	TRBJ2-7	TRBD1	CSVETTGLGEQYF	TGCAGCGTTGAGACGACAGGGCTTGGAGAGCAGTACTTC
TRBV5-1	.	TRBJ1-2	.	CASSLVPRYSNYGYTF	TGCGCCAGCAGCTTGGTCCCCCGGTATAGTAACTATGGCTACACCTTC
TRBV6-1	many	TRBJ2-7	TRBD1	CASSKADRGSYEQYF	TGTGCCAGCAGTAAGGCCGACAGGGGTTCCTACGAGCAGTACTTC
TRBV12-3/TRBV12-4	many	TRBJ2-5	TRBD2	CASSLTGGDTTQYF	TGTGCCAGCAGTTTAACGGGAGGGGACACGACCCAGTACTTC
TRBV27	.	TRBJ2-5	TRBD1	CASSPKDRGYRPETQYF	TGTGCCAGCAGTCCCAAGGACAGGGGGTATCGCCCGGAGACCCAGTACTTC
TRBV30	many	TRBJ2-7	.	CAWSVWGASEQYF	TGTGCCTGGAGTGTCTGGGGGGCGAGTGAGCAGTACTTC
TRBV6-5	many	TRBJ2-7	.	CASGAGTERVEQYF	TGTGCCAGCGGGGCCGGGACCGAGCGCGTGGAGCAGTACTTC
TRBV15	once	TRBJ2-7	.	CATSRVGNEQYF	TGTGCCACCAGCAGAGTCGGGAACGAGCAGTACTTC
TRBV25-1	few	TRBJ1-3	TRBD1	CASSEFGGTGTSGNTIYF	TGTGCCAGCAGTGAATTTGGGGGGACAGGGACCTCTGGAAACACCATATATTTT
TRBV20-1	.	TRBJ2-7	.	CSAPTRVPLLYEQYF	TGCAGTGCGCCGACCAGGGTCCCCCTCCTTTACGAGCAGTACTTC
TRBV6-1	many	TRBJ2-5	TRBD2	CASRGGRGGETQYF	TGTGCCAGCAGAGGGGGTCGGGGGGGAGAGACCCAGTACTTC
TRBV19	many	TRBJ1-2	TRBD1	CASSMGTGYGYTF	TGTGCCAGTAGTATGGGGACAGGTTATGGCTACACCTTC
TRBV7-8	many	TRBJ2-5	.	CASSLRQTYPHETQYF	TGTGCCAGCAGCTTACGGCAGACCTATCCACATGAGACCCAGTACTTC
TRBV24-1	few	TRBJ1-1	.	CATSGRGNTEAFF	TGTGCCACCAGTGGAAGAGGGAACACTGAAGCTTTCTTT
TRBV6-5	many	TRBJ1-1	.	CASSYSMPGSGTEAFF	TGTGCCAGCAGTTACTCGATGCCAGGGAGCGGCACTGAAGCTTTCTTT
TRBV7-2	many	TRBJ2-2	.	CASSFMGVAGELFF	TGTGCCAGCAGCTTTATGGGTGTGGCCGGGGAGCTGTTTTTT
TRBV29-1	many	TRBJ2-5	.	CSVQFPGLSPFKTQYF	TGCAGCGTCCAATTTCCGGGACTTTCGCCTTTTAAGACCCAGTACTTC
TRBV20-1	.	TRBJ2-5	.	CSARDTAVSTQYF	TGCAGTGCTAGAGATACGGCGGTATCGACCCAGTACTTC
TRBV6-5	.	TRBJ1-2	TRBD1	CASSFSDRVGYGYTF	TGTGCCAGCAGTTTCTCGGACAGGGTGGGCTATGGCTACACCTTC
TRBV15	few	TRBJ1-2	.	CATSRDTGTNYGYTF	TGTGCCACCAGCAGAGATACAGGGACTAACTATGGCTACACCTTC
TRBV28	.	TRBJ2-7	TRBD1	CASSFRTGNSYEQYF	TGTGCCAGCAGTTTTCGGACAGGGAACTCCTACGAGCAGTACTTC
TRBV10-3	.	TRBJ2-7	.	CAISTDKSYEQYF	TGTGCCATCAGCACCGACAAGTCCTACGAGCAGTACTTC
TRBV5-1	.	TRBJ2-5	.	CASSSEGRETQYF	TGCGCCAGCAGCTCCGAAGGGAGGGAGACCCAGTACTTC
TRBV6-1	many	TRBJ2-5	TRBD2	CASSFGLAGGAETQYF	TGTGCCAGCAGCTTCGGACTAGCGGGAGGAGCAGAGACCCAGTACTTC
TRBV18	many	TRBJ1-1	TRBD1	CASSSPGTGNTEAFF	TGTGCCAGCTCATCCCCCGGGACAGGGAACACTGAAGCTTTCTTT
TRBV7-9	.	TRBJ2-2	TRBD1	CASRNTGESGELFF	TGTGCCAGCAGGAATACAGGGGAGTCAGGGGAGCTGTTTTTT
TRBV20-1	once	TRBJ2-7	.	CSARPESYEQYF	TGCAGTGCTAGGCCAGAATCCTACGAGCAGTACTTC
TRBV20-1	many	TRBJ2-7	.	CSACRDAGGEQYF	TGCAGTGCTTGCCGGGACGCCGGTGGCGAGCAGTACTTC
TRBV24-1	many	TRBJ2-2	TRBD1	CATSDPDRADTGELFF	TGTGCCACCAGTGACCCGGACAGGGCGGACACCGGGGAGCTGTTTTTT
TRBV7-9	many	TRBJ2-7	TRBD1	CASSFVQGAHEQYF	TGTGCCAGCAGCTTTGTACAGGGGGCTCACGAGCAGTACTTC
TRBV11-2	.	TRBJ1-5	.	CASSLETFDQPQHF	TGTGCCAGCAGCTTAGAAACATTTGATCAGCCCCAGCATTTT
TRBV29-1	many	TRBJ1-1	.	CSVAPNPNTEAFF	TGCAGCGTCGCACCCAACCCGAACACTGAAGCTTTCTTT
TRBV11-3	.	TRBJ1-6	.	CASSPPGPWDSPLHF	TGTGCCAGCAGCCCTCCGGGACCGTGGGATTCACCCCTCCACTTT
TRBV20-1	many	TRBJ2-2	.	CSARRGGTGELFF	TGCAGTGCTAGGAGAGGGGGAACCGGGGAGCTGTTTTTT
TRBV5-1	.	TRBJ2-7	.	CASSGEGDTYEQYF	TGCGCCAGCAGCGGGGAAGGGGATACCTACGAGCAGTACTTC
TRBV19	many	TRBJ1-5	.	CATTDSYSNQPQHF	TGTGCCACCACAGACAGCTATAGCAATCAGCCCCAGCATTTT
TRBV6-2/TRBV6-3	.	TRBJ2-7	TRBD2	CASSYSSSGRAYGEQYF	TGTGCCAGCAGTTACTCGTCTAGCGGGAGGGCCTATGGGGAGCAGTACTTC
TRBV6-1	.	TRBJ2-3	.	CASSEDKGHTDTQYF	TGTGCCAGCAGTGAAGACAAGGGGCACACAGATACGCAGTATTTT
TRBV12-3/TRBV12-4	.	TRBJ2-5	.	CASSDGQSVGETQYF	TGTGCCAGCAGTGACGGACAGAGCGTGGGAGAGACCCAGTACTTC
TRBV12-3/TRBV12-4	few	TRBJ2-3	TRBD2	CASSSSGRGDTQYF	TGTGCCAGCAGCTCAAGCGGGAGAGGAGATACGCAGTATTTT
TRBV5-1	many	TRBJ2-7	TRBD1	CASSWGQGATYEQYF	TGCGCCAGCAGCTGGGGACAGGGCGCGACCTACGAGCAGTACTTC
TRBV20-1	many	TRBJ2-7	.	CSARENRAESYEQYF	TGCAGTGCTAGAGAGAACCGAGCGGAGTCCTACGAGCAGTACTTC
TRBV9	many	TRBJ2-7	.	CASSVRLATTYEQYF	TGTGCCAGCAGCGTAAGGCTAGCGACGACCTACGAGCAGTACTTC
TRBV7-2	many	TRBJ2-7	.	CASSLARDSRGTYEQYF	TGTGCCAGCAGCTTAGCGCGGGACAGTCGGGGCACCTACGAGCAGTACTTC
TRBV10-3	many	TRBJ2-7	TRBD2	CAISTLSGSISYEQYF	TGTGCCATCAGCACTCTTAGCGGGAGTATCTCCTACGAGCAGTACTTC
TRBV7-2	many	TRBJ1-3	TRBD1	CASSLTGGSGNTIYF	TGTGCCAGCAGCTTAACAGGGGGCTCTGGAAACACCATATATTTT
TRBV2	many	TRBJ1-5	TRBD1	CASSEAPGGFQPQHF	TGTGCCAGCAGTGAAGCGCCAGGGGGATTCCAGCCCCAGCATTTT
TRBV6-1	many	TRBJ2-7	.	CASSESSGHLGEQYF	TGTGCCAGCAGTGAGAGTTCGGGACATCTCGGCGAGCAGTACTTC
TRBV29-1	many	TRBJ1-1	.	CSARDILNTEAFF	TGCAGCGCACGGGACATTCTTAACACTGAAGCTTTCTTT
TRBV18	many	TRBJ2-7	.	CASSRSGIGDYEQYF	TGTGCCAGCTCACGGTCCGGTATAGGGGACTACGAGCAGTACTTC
TRBV29-1	many	TRBJ2-5	.	CSLKGQTQETQYF	TGCAGCCTTAAGGGCCAGACCCAAGAGACCCAGTACTTC
TRBV7-2	many	TRBJ1-1	.	CASSLGGPTEAFF	TGTGCCAGCAGCTTGGGGGGGCCGACTGAAGCTTTCTTT
TRBV19	many	TRBJ1-1	TRBD1	CASSTTGGFSTEAFF	TGTGCCAGTAGTACCACAGGGGGCTTTAGCACTGAAGCTTTCTTT
TRBV7-8	many	TRBJ1-1	TRBD1	CASSFRDRGLNTEAFF	TGTGCCAGCAGCTTCCGGGACAGGGGGCTTAACACTGAAGCTTTCTTT
TRBV10-3	many	TRBJ2-2	TRBD1	CAIKGTGNTGELFF	TGTGCCATCAAAGGGACAGGGAACACCGGGGAGCTGTTTTTT